These 5 T cell receptor beta chains share one sample of origin, sequenced in a study of metastatic and nonmetastatic thyroid tumors. Ahead of thyroid surgery, no patient had received treatment of any kind. TCRdb recomputed clones from the PCR reads via MiXCR. Of tens of thousands of clones in the sample, approximately 13% are singletons; the top ten hold approximately 9.5%. Sequences were obtained from blood. The origin of the receptors is a female donor with papillary thyroid cancer or a benign thyroid nodule (not recorded which). Some clones in this sample may be carry-over from other donors' samples.

Turning to this clone: This may be a read error: a much more frequent sequence differs by one nucleotide. The V and J genes are TRBV5-4 and TRBJ2-3; 13 bases are a match to TRBD2. This CDR3 is built from 16 residues. Germline V gene data show CDR1 as SGHNT and CDR2 as YYREEE (reference sequence). In DNA form, the CDR3 reads TGTGCCAGCAGCTTACAACTAGCGGGGGGGCGAGATAAGCAGTATTTT. Its protein is CASSLQLAGGRDKQYF. Together with reference TRBV5-4 and TRBJ2-3, the CDR3 gives the full variable domain: ETGVTQSPTHLIKTRGQQVTLRCSSQSGHNTVSWYQQALGQGPQFIFQYYREEENGRGNFPPRFSGLQFPNYSSELNVNALELDDSALYLCASSLQLAGGRDKQYFGPGTRLTVL.

To note about this clone: This may stem from a read error, because a much larger clone lies one nucleotide away. The rearrangement joins TRBV27 to TRBJ2-1; D ambiguous. CDR1 is MNHEY, CDR2 SMNVEV, per germline (reference sequence). This CDR3 is 15 amino acids long. Here the CDR3 reads CASSLDWSSYDEQFF. For the CDR3, the DNA is TGTGCCAGCAGTCTGGATTGGAGCTCCTACGATGAGCAGTTCTTC.

There are many counts of this clone. The chain carries TRBV4-1 and TRBJ2-5; D may be TRBD2 (6 bases). Trimming removed 5 bases from V and 2 bases from J, with 15 bases in between. Germline-derived CDR1 and CDR2 are MGHRA and YSYEKL. The CDR3 loop spans 15 amino acids. CDR3 nucleotide sequence: TGCGCCAGCAGCAGGAACCTAGCGCCTCAAGAGACCCAGTACTTC. It is translated as CASSRNLAPQETQYF.

By proportion, this clone is medium-sized. The CDR3: CASSEDIRESPLHF. CDR3 in DNA: TGTGCCAGCAGTGAGGACATCAGGGAGTCACCCCTCCACTTT. This chain uses TRBV6-1 with TRBJ1-6; D possibly corresponds to TRBD1 (5 bases). The ends were cut back, 3 bases at V and 10 bases at J, with 13 bases in the middle. Germline values: CDR1 MNHNS, CDR2 SASEGT. This CDR3 is built from 14 residues.

This clone was detected many times. This rearrangement joins TRBV7-7 to TRBJ2-3, with 8 nucleotides matching TRBD2. The germline V gene has CDR1 SSHAT and CDR2 FNYEAQ (reference sequence). This CDR3 comprises 13 residues. The CDR3 nucleotides are TGTGCTAGCGGGGCAGACCTCACAGATACGCAGTATTTT. Encoded protein: CASGADLTDTQYF.